These T cell receptor beta chains were read from a single sample in a study of blood T cell repertoires in COVID-19. Profiled with immunoSEQ multiplex PCR; TCRdb holds only in-frame clones, not every one. The sample holds 95,000 or so clones, under 90% seen once. Input material: peripheral blood. Receptors originate from a human donor in a cohort sampled during active COVID-19. CDR3s include the opening cysteine and the closing phenylalanine or tryptophan. The order of the fields is clone size, V gene, J gene, D gene, CDR3 DNA, CDR3 protein. The D gene is left open where the match is weak. A row's size may be missing; if present it is once, few, many or a size class.

once,TRBV6-2/TRBV6-3,TRBJ2-2,TRBD2,TGTGCCAGCAGCAACGGACTAGCGGGACAAACCGGGGAGCTGTTTTTT,CASSNGLAGQTGELFF
few,TRBV5-1,TRBJ1-1,TRBD1,TGCGCCAGCAGCCCAGGGACAGGGGGCCGGTACACTGAAGCTTTCTTT,CASSPGTGGRYTEAFF
-,TRBV6-2/TRBV6-3,TRBJ1-2,-,TGTGCCAGCAGTTACAGACGGACAGCTAACTATGGCTACACCTTC,CASSYRRTANYGYTF
-,TRBV5-1,TRBJ2-7,-,TGCGCCAGCAGCTTGGAGTTGGGGCCAAGTGAGCAGTACTTC,CASSLELGPSEQYF
-,TRBV2,TRBJ2-5,-,TGTGCCAGCAGACAACTAGCTATGGAGACCCAGTACTTC,CASRQLAMETQYF
-,TRBV28,TRBJ2-5,TRBD1,TGTGCCAGCAGCCCAAATACAGGGGGCCGAGGACAAGAGACCCAGTACTTC,CASSPNTGGRGQETQYF
-,TRBV4-1,TRBJ1-5,-,TGCGCCAGCAGCCCTCAGGGATATAGCAATCAGCCCCAGCATTTT,CASSPQGYSNQPQHF
-,TRBV19,TRBJ1-2,TRBD1,TGTGCCAGTAGTTCGTCGGACAGGGGAGCTGGCTACACCTTC,CASSSSDRGAGYTF
-,TRBV6-2/TRBV6-3,TRBJ1-5,TRBD1,TGTGCCAGCAGTTACCGCGGGACAGTCCGGCATTTT,CASSYRGTVRHF
-,TRBV6-4,TRBJ2-2,-,TGTGCCAGCAGCGAAAACCTATACACCGGGGAGCTGTTTTTT,CASSENLYTGELFF
-,TRBV5-6,TRBJ2-1,-,TGTGCCAGCACCGACCAGAGCGCCTCCTACAATGAGCAGTTCTTC,CASTDQSASYNEQFF
-,TRBV11-3,TRBJ2-1,-,TGTGCCAGCAGTCGCGGACAGAAGCAGTTCTTC,CASSRGQKQFF
-,TRBV29-1,TRBJ2-4,TRBD2,TGCAGCGGCGGACTAGCGGGAACCGTAGCCAAAAACATTCAGTACTTC,CSGGLAGTVAKNIQYF
-,TRBV6-6,TRBJ2-1,TRBD2,TGTGCCAGCAGTGTCGGGACTAGCGGGAGGGGGAATGAGCAGTTCTTC,CASSVGTSGRGNEQFF
-,TRBV7-2,TRBJ2-7,-,TGTGCCAGCAGCTCTTTTCAGGGAATCAACTACGAGCAGTACTTC,CASSSFQGINYEQYF
-,TRBV11-2,TRBJ2-1,-,TGTGCCAGCAGCTTAGTCTCTCTAGGAAATGAGCAGTTCTTC,CASSLVSLGNEQFF
once,TRBV29-1,TRBJ1-2,TRBD1,TGCAGCGTTGAAGGGACAGGAGGAAACTATGGCTACACCTTC,CSVEGTGGNYGYTF